The 31 T cell receptor beta chains below were found in one sample sequenced in a study of OX40 agonist ivuxolimab in advanced cancers. The protocol was immunoSEQ multiplex PCR, while the TCRdb copy is restricted to in-frame clones and leaves out a portion. The table records fewer than 85,000 clones, 84% of them present only once. The material sequenced was CD4+ or CD8+ T cells sorted from blood, taken in a trial of the OX40 agonist ivuxolimab. Receptors were obtained from an adult with an advanced solid tumor such as melanoma, head and neck, liver or kidney cancer.

In its sample, this clone was seen once. The chain employs TRBV9 and TRBJ1-4; D remains ambiguous. The V end lost 3 bases, the J end lost 0 bases, and 6 bases lay between the germline ends. CDR3 size: 14 residues. Germline V gene data show CDR1 as SGDLS and CDR2 as YYNGEE. CDR3 protein: CASSATATNEKLFF. The CDR3 DNA is TGTGCCAGCAGCGCCACAGCAACTAATGAAAAACTGTTTTTT.

Notes on this clone: This specimen includes other DNA sequences encoding the same CDR3. The rearrangement links TRBV6-5 to TRBJ1-2; D remains unclear. The germline V gene has CDR1 MNHEY and CDR2 SVGAGI. This CDR3 contains 14 residues. CDR3 residues: CASSPGSGHYGYTF. CDR3 DNA: TGTGCTAGTTCACCGGGCTCCGGGCACTATGGCTACACCTTC.

The CDR3 loop is CASRGPGNTEAFF. The CDR3, as DNA: TGTGCCAGCAGGGGACCGGGGAACACTGAAGCTTTCTTT. The V gene is TRBV2, the J gene TRBJ1-1, with TRBD1 as a possible D gene (5 bases). V was pared by 6 bases and J by 1 base, with 9 bases between. Germline V gene lookup returns CDR1 SNHLY and CDR2 FYNNEI. The CDR3 consists of 13 residues.

This clone was observed a single time. V and J are TRBV2 and TRBJ1-1; no clear D gene. This CDR3 is 16 amino acids long. Germline values: CDR1 SNHLY, CDR2 FYNNEI. Trimming removed 2 bases at V and 4 bases at J, with 17 bases between. CDR3: CASSEMGRILGTEAFF. CDR3 DNA sequence: TGTGCCAGCAGTGAAATGGGTCGGATCCTGGGCACTGAAGCTTTCTTT.

The CDR3: CASSERDIRDPLHF. The DNA of the CDR3 is TGTGCCAGCAGTGAAAGGGACATTCGTGATCCCCTCCACTTT. This chain connects TRBV6-1 to TRBJ1-6; TRBD1 might be the D (6 bases). There are 14 residues in the CDR3. Trimming removed 2 bases at V and 13 bases at J, with 15 bases between. CDR1 and CDR2 (germline): MNHNS, SASEGT.

This clone appeared a few times. The V gene is TRBV7-9, the J gene TRBJ1-6, with D unresolved. The V and J ends lost 0 bases and 6 bases respectively, with 9 bases between them. Germline CDR1 reads SEHNR; CDR2 reads FQNEAQ (reference sequence). This CDR3 comprises 15 residues. The CDR3 region is CASSLAGFRNSPLHF. The CDR3 DNA follows: TGTGCCAGCAGCTTAGCAGGGTTCCGTAATTCACCCCTCCACTTT.

This rearrangement joins TRBV7-9 to TRBJ1-2, with D hard to call. The CDR3 has 14 amino acids. The V gene lost 5 bases and the J gene lost 2 bases, with 12 bases spanning the gap. Germline V CDR1 and CDR2: SEHNR, FQNEAQ (reference sequence). The CDR3 coding sequence is TGTGCCAGCAGCGCCACAAGAACAAACTATGGCTACACCTTC. Translation gives CASSATRTNYGYTF.

V gene TRBV4-3 combines with J gene TRBJ1-3; D is unclear. CDR3 size: 15 residues. The V gene lost 0 bases and the J gene lost 5 bases, with 11 bases spanning the gap. The germline V gene encodes CDR1 LGHNA and CDR2 YSLEER. The CDR3: CASSQDLQDRNTIYF. CDR3 coding DNA: TGCGCCAGCAGCCAAGATTTGCAGGACCGAAACACCATATATTTT.

The chain has TRBV5-1 and TRBJ1-2, with 8 bases fitting TRBD1. The V gene end was trimmed by 4 bases and the J gene end by 5 bases; junction bases not matched to a gene: 4. The germline V gene has CDR1 SGHRS and CDR2 YFSETQ. The CDR3 runs to 13 residues. The CDR3 region has the DNA TGCGCCAGCAGCGAACAGGGGGGATATGGCTACACCTTC. Protein: CASSEQGGYGYTF.

The chain combines TRBV21-1 with TRBJ2-3. TRBV21-1 is given as a pseudogene. The CDR3 is 14 amino acids. CDR3 sequence (DNA): TGTGCCAGCAGCCCCCCTCCTCAAGGCGATACGCAGTATTTT. It codes for CASSPPPQGDTQYF.

This chain joins TRBV5-1 and TRBJ1-4; D remains unclear. There are 15 residues in the CDR3. Germline loops: CDR1 SGHRS, CDR2 YFSETQ. The ends were cut back, 2 bases at V and 3 bases at J, with 11 bases in the middle. CDR3 DNA: TGCGCCAGCAGCTTACAGCAACCTTCTAATGAAAAACTGTTTTTT. As protein: CASSLQQPSNEKLFF.

The chain employs TRBV7-2 and TRBJ1-5, with 8 bases that match TRBD1. The germline V gene encodes CDR1 SGHTA and CDR2 FQGNSA. CDR3 length: 15 residues. V was pared by 1 base and J by 2 bases, with 1 base of the junction left unmatched. The CDR3 sequence is CASSLETGGNQPQHF. The CDR3, as DNA: TGTGCCAGCAGCTTAGAGACAGGGGGCAATCAGCCCCAGCATTTT.

This rearrangement joins TRBV5-4 to TRBJ2-1; 11 nucleotides line up with TRBD2. Germline CDR1 reads SGHNT; CDR2 reads YYREEE (reference sequence). Germline trimming cut 3 bases from V and 9 bases from J; bases unmatched to any gene: 5. CDR3 length: 14 residues. The CDR3: CASSSLAGGFEQFF. The DNA for the CDR3 is TGTGCCAGCAGCTCCTTAGCGGGAGGGTTTGAGCAGTTCTTC. The variable domain in full, completed from reference TRBV5-4 and TRBJ2-1, reads ETGVTQSPTHLIKTRGQQVTLRCSSQSGHNTVSWYQQALGQGPQFIFQYYREEENGRGNFPPRFSGLQFPNYSSELNVNALELDDSALYLCASSSLAGGFEQFFGPGTRLTVL.

The table lists this clone with a few counts. The chain has TRBV18 and TRBJ1-2, with D tentatively TRBD1 (5 bases). The CDR3 extends over 13 amino acids. CDR1 is KGHSH, CDR2 LQKENI, per germline. V was pared by 2 bases and J by 6 bases, with 10 bases between. The chain's CDR3 is CASSPWQGDGYTF. The CDR3 nucleotides read TGTGCCAGCTCACCATGGCAGGGCGATGGCTACACCTTC.

V usage is TRBV27 and J usage is TRBJ2-1, with 7 bases identical to TRBD2. Germline V gives CDR1 MNHEY, CDR2 SMNVEV (reference sequence). The junction had 8 bases not matched to a gene; V was cut back by 3 bases and J by 6 bases. CDR3 size: 15 residues. The CDR3 DNA follows: TGTGCCAGCAGTTTTCCCGGACTAGGAGCCAATGAGCAGTTCTTC. Its translation is CASSFPGLGANEQFF.

The chain uses TRBV11-2 and TRBJ2-2; D gene uncertain. Germline V lookup: CDR1 SGHAT, CDR2 FQNNGV. Deletions cut 5 bases from V and 6 bases from J, with 10 bases between. CDR3 length: 13 residues. DNA of the CDR3: TGTGCCAGCAGCCGTAACATCCCCGGGGAGCTGTTTTTT. Translation gives CASSRNIPGELFF.

This clone appeared once. The V call is TRBV18, the J call TRBJ2-6, with 7 bases lining up with TRBD1. V trimming: 6 bases; J trimming: 1 base; junction bases outside the gene matches: 9. Germline CDR1 is KGHSH and CDR2 is LQKENI. CDR3 length: 17 residues. CDR3 amino acids: CASSVGQVGSGANVLTF. CDR3 nucleotide sequence: TGTGCCAGCTCCGTTGGACAGGTTGGGTCTGGGGCCAACGTCCTGACTTTC.

V gene TRBV18 combines with J gene TRBJ1-2, with TRBD1 matching 10 bases. V gave up 3 bases and J gave up 4 bases; unmatched junction bases: 8. This CDR3 region has 16 residues. Looked up from germline, CDR1 is KGHSH and CDR2 is LQKENI. CDR3 in amino acids: CASSPITGQGIYGYTF. The CDR3 nucleotides read TGTGCCAGCTCACCGATCACGGGACAGGGGATCTATGGCTACACCTTC.

This sequence joins TRBV7-8 and TRBJ1-1; D gene ambiguous. V was clipped by 4 bases and J by 6 bases, with 27 bases between them. Germline CDR1 reads SGHVS; CDR2 reads FQNEAQ. The CDR3 spans 18 residues. The CDR3 spells CASSSYRAQEGSTPEAFF. The CDR3 DNA follows: TGTGCCAGCAGCTCCTACCGGGCTCAGGAAGGATCGACACCTGAAGCTTTCTTT.

This clone was seen only a few times. The J gene is TRBJ1-5, the V gene TRBV6-4, with D perhaps TRBD1 (5 bases). Trimming shortened V by 4 bases and J by 7 bases, and 14 bases separated the two germline ends. The CDR3 consists of 14 residues. CDR1 and CDR2 from the germline V gene are MRHNA and SNTAGT. CDR3 sequence (DNA): TGTGCCAGCAGTGCAGAGGGGAGCGGCCAGCCCCAGCATTTT. It codes for CASSAEGSGQPQHF.

The genes are TRBV7-9 and TRBJ1-1; D is possibly TRBD1 (6 bases). The CDR3 sequence is 13 residues long. CDR1 and CDR2 from the germline V gene are SEHNR and FQNEAQ (reference sequence). V lost 3 bases to trimming and J lost 7 bases, with 12 bases between them. The CDR3 DNA reads as TGTGCCAGCAGCTTGAGGGAGGGACATGAAGCTTTCTTT. This encodes CASSLREGHEAFF.

V usage is TRBV29-1 and J usage is TRBJ2-2; D is uncertain. V dropped 3 bases and J dropped 7 bases, with 9 bases sitting between them. Germline CDR1 reads SQVTM; CDR2 reads ANQGSEA. The CDR3 covers 12 residues. The CDR3 protein is CSVEGKVGELFF. The CDR3, as DNA: TGCAGCGTTGAGGGGAAGGTCGGGGAGCTGTTTTTT.

CDR3 residues: CASSLSGTGVLGETQYF. The CDR3 DNA reads TGTGCCAGCAGTCTCAGCGGGACAGGGGTACTCGGAGAGACCCAGTACTTC. The V call is TRBV9, the J call TRBJ2-5; 10 bases line up with TRBD1. CDR1 is SGDLS, CDR2 YYNGEE, per germline. This CDR3 has 17 amino acids. After removal of 5 bases from V and 4 bases from J, the junction contained 14 bases not matched to a gene.

The CDR3 reads CASSVGASGRTGEQFF. As DNA, the CDR3 is TGTGCCAGCAGCGTAGGGGCTAGCGGGAGAACAGGGGAGCAGTTCTTC. This chain links TRBV9 with TRBJ2-1, with 10 bases that match TRBD2. Germline trimming cut 0 bases from V and 10 bases from J; bases unmatched to any gene: 10. The CDR3 has 16 residues. In germline, CDR1 is SGDLS, CDR2 YYNGEE.

V is TRBV12-5 and J is TRBJ1-5; possibly TRBD1 for D (6 bases). CDR1 LGHNT and CDR2 FRNRAP come from the germline V gene. Trimming cost V 0 bases and J 3 bases, with 12 bases left between them. CDR3 size: 16 residues. Here the CDR3 DNA reads TGTGCTAGTGGTTTGGTACAGGGTACATTCAATCAGCCCCAGCATTTT. Translating it yields CASGLVQGTFNQPQHF.

To note about this clone: Different DNA sequences within this sample yield the same CDR3. The V and J genes are TRBV5-4 and TRBJ2-7; D unresolved. The germline gives CDR1 SGHNT, CDR2 YYREEE (reference sequence). The CDR3 is made up of 15 amino acids. V lost 4 bases, J lost 6 bases, and 20 bases lay in between. CDR3 nucleotide sequence: TGTGCCAGCAGCCATGTCTCGAGTCGGGCTAGCGAGCAGTACTTC. It is translated as CASSHVSSRASEQYF.

This clone came up a few times. The CDR3 DNA follows: TGTGCCAGCAGCTTGCAGGGCGTGGCGGAAGCTTTCTTT. Encoded protein: CASSLQGVAEAFF. This chain uses TRBV5-4 with TRBJ1-1, with a possible D match to TRBD1 (5 bases). CDR1 SGHNT and CDR2 YYREEE come from the germline V gene (reference sequence). The CDR3 extends over 13 amino acids. V was pared by 1 base and J by 8 bases, with 12 bases between. Together with reference TRBV5-4 and TRBJ1-1, the CDR3 gives the full variable domain: ETGVTQSPTHLIKTRGQQVTLRCSSQSGHNTVSWYQQALGQGPQFIFQYYREEENGRGNFPPRFSGLQFPNYSSELNVNALELDDSALYLCASSLQGVAEAFFGQGTRLTVV.

The chain joins TRBV4-2 to TRBJ2-1, with a tentative D call TRBD1 (6 bases). Trimming shortened V by 2 bases and J by 0 bases, and 14 bases separated the two germline ends. The CDR3 loop spans 17 amino acids. CDR1 is LGHNA, CDR2 YNFKEQ, per germline. The CDR3 here is CASSQKADRSSYNEQFF. The CDR3 DNA is TGTGCCAGCAGCCAAAAGGCGGACAGAAGCTCCTACAATGAGCAGTTCTTC.

The chain joins TRBV6-5 to TRBJ2-3; perhaps TRBD2 as D (5 bases). Germline V gene lookup returns CDR1 MNHEY and CDR2 SVGAGI. The CDR3 is 14 residues long. V dropped 0 bases and J dropped 2 bases, with 6 bases sitting between them. The CDR3: CASSYSGDTDTQYF. The CDR3 nucleotides read TGTGCCAGCAGTTACTCGGGAGACACAGATACGCAGTATTTT.

The J gene is TRBJ2-7, the V gene TRBV19; tentative D call: TRBD2 (6 bases). Germline lookup yields CDR1 LNHDA and CDR2 SQIVND (reference sequence). V was pared by 2 bases and J by 3 bases, with 11 bases between. CDR3 length equals 14 residues. The CDR3 reads CASSIRTTHYEQYF. CDR3 DNA sequence: TGTGCCAGTAGTATAAGGACTACACACTACGAGCAGTACTTC. Using reference TRBV19 and TRBJ2-7 for the parts outside the CDR3, the full variable domain is DGGITQSPKYLFRKEGQNVTLSCEQNLNHDAMYWYRQDPGQGLRLIYYSQIVNDFQKGDIAEGYSVSREKKESFPLTVTSAQKNPTAFYLCASSIRTTHYEQYFGPGTRLTVT.

In its sample, this clone was seen a few times. The chain links TRBV5-1 to TRBJ2-5; 8 nucleotides match TRBD2. Germline CDR1 and CDR2: SGHRS and YFSETQ. V gave up 0 bases and J gave up 1 base; unmatched junction bases: 2. The CDR3 runs 15 residues. This CDR3 reads CASSLESGSQETQYF. The CDR3 DNA sequence: TGCGCCAGCAGCTTGGAGAGCGGGAGCCAAGAGACCCAGTACTTC.